This passage covers 10 T cell receptor beta chains from one sample sequenced in a study of blood T cell repertoires in COVID-19. Method: immunoSEQ multiplex PCR; TCRdb's copy keeps in-frame clones and lacks some. The sample shows about 290,000 clones, just under 90% of them seen only once. The source material was peripheral blood. These receptors all come from a woman aged 25 to 39 with COVID-19, enrolled during active disease.

The rearrangement uses TRBV12-5 and TRBJ2-3; tentatively, D is TRBD2 (6 bases). V was trimmed by 5 bases and J by 5 bases, leaving 14 bases between them. From germline, CDR1 is LGHNT and CDR2 FRNRAP. The CDR3 runs to 14 residues. CDR3 residues: CASGQVGGEDTQYF. The CDR3 coding sequence is TGTGCTAGTGGTCAAGTGGGGGGAGAAGATACGCAGTATTTT.

V usage is TRBV28 and J usage is TRBJ1-1; no definite D call. The CDR3 runs to 14 residues. Germline CDR1 and CDR2: MDHEN and SYDVKM. The V end lost 4 bases, the J end lost 1 base, and 10 bases lay between the germline ends. CDR3 sequence reads: CASSSPAENTEAFF. CDR3 coding DNA: TGTGCCAGCAGTTCCCCCGCAGAGAACACTGAAGCTTTCTTT. The variable domain in full, completed from reference TRBV28 and TRBJ1-1, reads DVKVTQSSRYLVKRTGEKVFLECVQDMDHENMFWYRQDPGLGLRLIYFSYDVKMKEKGDIPEGYSVSREKKERFSLILESASTNQTSMYLCASSSPAENTEAFFGQGTRLTVV.

The chain carries TRBV24-1 and TRBJ2-3; weak D call: TRBD2 (6 bases). Deletions cut 4 bases from V and 4 bases from J, with 14 bases between. The CDR3 is 15 residues long. CDR1 and CDR2 (germline): KGHDR, SFDVKD. CDR3 sequence (DNA): TGTGCCACCAGTGACTCGGGAGCGAACTCAGATACGCAGTATTTT. Amino acids: CATSDSGANSDTQYF.

The V gene is TRBV29-1, the J gene TRBJ2-1; unclear D gene. The CDR3 is 16 residues long. The germline gives CDR1 SQVTM, CDR2 ANQGSEA. V was clipped by 4 bases and J by 0 bases, with 16 bases between them. DNA of the CDR3: TGCAGCGTTGTACTCCGAATCCCGAGCTCCTACAATGAGCAGTTCTTC. It encodes CSVVLRIPSSYNEQFF.

On this clone: The same CDR3 arises from other DNA sequences in this sample as well. This chain joins TRBV30 and TRBJ2-7; D is uncertain. Germline values: CDR1 GTSNPN, CDR2 SVGIG (reference sequence). Trimming pared 0 bases from V and 4 bases from J, leaving 4 bases between. This CDR3 has 11 residues. CDR3 sequence reads: CAWSVSYEQYF. Here the CDR3 DNA reads TGTGCCTGGAGTGTTAGTTACGAGCAGTACTTC. The variable domain in full, with the rest retrieved from reference TRBV30 and TRBJ2-7, is SQTIHQWPATLVQPVGSPLSLECTVEGTSNPNLYWYRQAAGRGLQLLFYSVGIGQISSEVPQNLSASRPQDRQFILSSKKLLLSDSGFYLCAWSVSYEQYFGPGTRLTVT.

The chain is built from TRBV5-4 and TRBJ1-1; D is uncertain. V was cut by 9 bases and J by 4 bases, with 13 bases left in between. The CDR3 sequence is 12 residues long. CDR1 SGHNT and CDR2 YYREEE come from the germline V gene (reference sequence). The CDR3 sequence: CATRGGSTEAFF. In DNA, the CDR3 is TGTGCCACCCGGGGAGGGAGCACTGAAGCTTTCTTT.

A word on this clone: The same CDR3 can be traced to other DNA sequences in this sample. The gene calls are TRBV19 and TRBJ1-1; the D is unclear. V gave up 3 bases and J gave up 0 bases, with 5 bases separating them. CDR1 is LNHDA, CDR2 SQIVND, per germline (reference sequence). The CDR3 runs to 13 residues. CDR3 residues: CASSISLNTEAFF. For the CDR3, the DNA is TGTGCCAGTAGTATTAGCTTGAACACTGAAGCTTTCTTT.

This chain joins TRBV6-2 or TRBV6-3 and TRBJ2-5, with D perhaps TRBD1 (6 bases). The ends were cut back, 3 bases at V and 5 bases at J, with 13 bases in the middle. The CDR3 covers 14 residues. Germline CDR1 reads MNHEY; CDR2 reads SVGEGT. CDR3 DNA sequence: TGTGCCAGCAGTTATTCTTGGACAGCGGAGACCCAGTACTTC. As protein: CASSYSWTAETQYF.

The J gene is TRBJ1-3, the V gene TRBV28; 9 bases are shared with TRBD1. V lost 6 bases, J lost 3 bases, and 12 bases stayed unmatched. The V gene's germline CDR1 is MDHEN and CDR2 SYDVKM. This CDR3 is built from 17 residues. CDR3 region: CASSSRVSGQGGNTIYF. In DNA, the CDR3 is TGTGCCAGCAGCTCGAGGGTTTCGGGACAGGGTGGAAACACCATATATTTT.

Here the CDR3 reads CASSPGTSGNEQYF. The CDR3, as DNA: TGTGCCAGCAGTCCGGGGACTAGCGGGAACGAGCAGTACTTC. The rearrangement links TRBV27 to TRBJ2-7, with 13 nucleotides matching TRBD2. The CDR3 is 14 amino acids. CDR1 MNHEY and CDR2 SMNVEV come from the germline V gene (reference sequence). Losses at the gene ends were 5 bases for V and 5 bases for J; bases not matched to a gene: 3.